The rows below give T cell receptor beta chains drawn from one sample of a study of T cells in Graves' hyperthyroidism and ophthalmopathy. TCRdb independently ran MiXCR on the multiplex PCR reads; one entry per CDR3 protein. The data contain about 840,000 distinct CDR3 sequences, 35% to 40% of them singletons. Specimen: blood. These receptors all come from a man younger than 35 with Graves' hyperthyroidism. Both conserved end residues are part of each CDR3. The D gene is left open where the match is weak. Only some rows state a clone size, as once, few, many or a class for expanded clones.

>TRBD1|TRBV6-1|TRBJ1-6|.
CASKTLRGTANNSPLHF
TGTGCCAGCAAGACCCTCAGGGGGACAGCGAATAATTCACCCCTCCACTTT
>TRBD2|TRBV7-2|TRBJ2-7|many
CASSSLAGGSYEQYF
TGTGCCAGCAGCTCCTTAGCGGGAGGGTCCTACGAGCAGTACTTC
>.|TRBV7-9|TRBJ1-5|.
CTSSLAPGLNQPQHF
TGTACCAGCAGCTTAGCTCCAGGGTTGAATCAGCCCCAGCATTTT
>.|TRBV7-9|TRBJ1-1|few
CASSLEIWGKNTEAFF
TGTGCCAGCAGCTTAGAAATCTGGGGCAAGAACACTGAAGCTTTCTTT
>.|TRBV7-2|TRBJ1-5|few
CASSFRARSETQHF
TGTGCCAGCAGCTTCCGGGCCCGGAGCGAGACCCAGCATTTT
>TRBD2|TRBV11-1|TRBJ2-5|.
CASSYGWTSGGEETQYF
TGTGCCAGCAGTTACGGTTGGACTAGCGGGGGCGAAGAGACCCAGTACTTC
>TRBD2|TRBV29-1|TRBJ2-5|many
CSALGGGLAGETQYF
TGCAGCGCCCTGGGGGGGGGACTAGCGGGGGAGACCCAGTACTTC
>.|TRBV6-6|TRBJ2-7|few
CASSYSPAYEQYF
TGTGCCAGCAGTTATTCCCCAGCCTACGAGCAGTACTTC
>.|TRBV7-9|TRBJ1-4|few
CASSLYGLGEKLFF
TGTGCCAGCAGCTTATATGGGCTGGGGGAAAAACTGTTTTTT
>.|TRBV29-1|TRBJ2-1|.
CSVASSSYNEQFF
TGCAGCGTTGCCTCATCATCCTACAATGAGCAGTTCTTC
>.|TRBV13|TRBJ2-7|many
CASSLGDSCEQYF
TGTGCCAGCAGCTTAGGGGACTCCTGCGAGCAGTACTTC
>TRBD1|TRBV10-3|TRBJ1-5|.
CAISTTEATGTGDSNQPQHF
TGTGCCATCAGCACGACAGAAGCCACCGGGACAGGGGATAGCAATCAGCCCCAGCATTTT
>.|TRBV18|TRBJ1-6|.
CASSKDRRGSPLHF
TGTGCCAGCTCAAAAGACAGGAGAGGTTCACCCCTCCACTTT
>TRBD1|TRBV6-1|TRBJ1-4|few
CASSVLTGTGNEKLFF
TGTGCCAGCAGTGTCCTTACCGGGACAGGGAATGAAAAACTGTTTTTT
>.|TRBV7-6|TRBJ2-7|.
CASSLAPGSSYEQYF
TGTGCCAGCAGCTTAGCGCCGGGGTCCTCCTACGAGCAGTACTTC
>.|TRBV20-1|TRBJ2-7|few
CSARDPRGESYEQYF
TGCAGTGCTAGAGATCCCAGGGGGGAATCCTACGAGCAGTACTTC
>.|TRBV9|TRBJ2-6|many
CASSASGGTGANVLTF
TGTGCCAGCAGCGCATCCGGGGGAACTGGGGCCAACGTCCTGACTTTC
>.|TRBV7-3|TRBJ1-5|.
CASSRIQGPAYEHF
TGTGCCAGCAGCAGGATTCAGGGGCCAGCCTACGAGCATTTT
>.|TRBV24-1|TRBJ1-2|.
CATSSEGFYGYTF
TGTGCCACCAGTAGTGAGGGGTTCTATGGCTACACCTTC
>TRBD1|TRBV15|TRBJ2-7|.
CATSGYLGQGDEQYF
TGTGCCACCAGCGGTTACTTGGGACAGGGGGACGAGCAGTACTTC
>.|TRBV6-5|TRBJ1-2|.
CASSYSNSGNYGYTF
TGTGCCAGCAGTTACTCGAACTCCGGGAATTATGGCTACACCTTC
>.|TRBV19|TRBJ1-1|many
CASGKEVTEAFF
TGTGCCAGTGGGAAGGAAGTCACTGAAGCTTTCTTT
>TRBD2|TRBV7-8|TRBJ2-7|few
CASSRISGRGSYEQYF
TGTGCCAGCAGCCGAATTAGCGGGAGGGGCTCCTACGAGCAGTACTTC
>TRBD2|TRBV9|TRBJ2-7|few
CASSGEGRNEQYF
TGTGCCAGCAGCGGGGAGGGGAGAAACGAGCAGTACTTC
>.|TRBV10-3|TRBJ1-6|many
CAIRTSLNSPLHF
TGTGCCATCAGAACAAGTCTTAATTCACCCCTCCACTTT
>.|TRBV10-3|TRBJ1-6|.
CAISESGTAAPLHF
TGTGCCATCAGTGAGTCGGGGACGGCGGCACCCCTCCACTTT
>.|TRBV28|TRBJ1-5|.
CASSPPGRTHQPQHF
TGTGCCAGCAGTCCGCCGGGCCGGACGCATCAGCCCCAGCATTTT
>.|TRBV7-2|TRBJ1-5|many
CASSLWANQPQHF
TGTGCCAGCAGCTTGTGGGCTAATCAGCCCCAGCATTTT
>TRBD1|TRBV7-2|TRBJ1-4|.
CASSQGKQGLGEKLFF
TGTGCCAGCAGCCAAGGCAAACAGGGGTTAGGGGAAAAACTGTTTTTT
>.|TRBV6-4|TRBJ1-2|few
CASSEGTTYGYTF
TGTGCCAGCAGTGAGGGGACGACCTATGGCTACACCTTC
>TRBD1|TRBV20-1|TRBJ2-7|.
CSARQGVTYEQYF
TGCAGTGCTAGACAGGGGGTAACCTACGAGCAGTACTTC